This entry is about one T cell receptor (beta chain). The antigen is not known. Clones were read by immunoSEQ multiplex PCR, and TCRdb kept only the in-frame ones, dropping some. Among tens of thousands of clones, more than 85% were seen once, and the ten largest hold approximately 7%. Germline CDR1 is SGHRS and CDR2 is YFSETQ. CDR3 length: 15 residues. Trimming took 0 bases from V and 2 from J; bases not matched to a gene: 2. These data originate in a study of OX40 agonist ivuxolimab in advanced cancers. Findings of the study overall: Averaging showed that CD8+ T cells had more expanded clones than CD4+ did.

The rearrangement uses TRBV5-1 and TRBJ2-3, with TRBD2 identical over 8 bases. The sequence derives from an adult with an advanced solid tumor such as melanoma, head and neck, liver or kidney cancer. The sequencing used CD4+ or CD8+ T cells sorted from blood, collected in a trial of the OX40 agonist ivuxolimab. CDR3 protein: CASSLGSGITDTQYF. For the CDR3, the DNA is TGCGCCAGCAGCTTGGGTAGCGGGATCACAGATACGCAGTATTTT.